These T cell receptor beta chains were read from a single sample in a study of blood T cell repertoires in COVID-19. The assay was immunoSEQ multiplex PCR, and TCRdb's table has in-frame clones only and misses some. The sample holds roughly 79,000 clones, 65% to 85% seen once. Sequencing used peripheral blood. Receptors were obtained from a man aged 50 or older with acute or convalescent COVID-19. CDR3s include the opening cysteine and the closing phenylalanine or tryptophan. Each record gives: CDR3 length, clone size, D gene, J gene, V gene, CDR3 DNA, CDR3 protein. A D gene is named only where the DNA matches it firmly. Only part of the rows carry a size: once, few, many, or a class if the clone is expanded.

13	few	.	TRBJ2-7	TRBV4-1	TGCGCCAGCAGCCTGCAGGAAACCTACGAGCAGTACTTC	CASSLQETYEQYF
15	.	.	TRBJ2-2	TRBV15	TGTGCCACCAGCAGAGTAGACAGGAACACCGGGGAGCTGTTTTTT	CATSRVDRNTGELFF
16	.	.	TRBJ1-1	TRBV5-1	TGCGCCAGCAGCTTACCAAGCCAGAGGCGGAACACTGAAGCTTTCTTT	CASSLPSQRRNTEAFF
13	.	.	TRBJ2-3	TRBV24-1	TGTGCCACCAGTGGGGTAGGCGGAGATACGCAGTATTTT	CATSGVGGDTQYF
15	.	TRBD1	TRBJ2-7	TRBV19	TGTGCCAGTAGTGTCCCGGGACAGGGAGTATACGAGCAGTACTTC	CASSVPGQGVYEQYF
14	once	.	TRBJ2-3	TRBV2	TGTGCCAGCAGTGTATCCAGTTTCACAGATACGCAGTATTTT	CASSVSSFTDTQYF
15	.	TRBD1	TRBJ2-7	TRBV4-3	TGCGCCAGCAGCCCGTGGGACAGGGGTTCCTACGAGCAGTACTTC	CASSPWDRGSYEQYF
16	.	TRBD2	TRBJ2-7	TRBV7-6	TGTGCCAGCAGCTTAGCGCGGGCGGGAGCTTCCTACGAGCAGTACTTC	CASSLARAGASYEQYF
13	.	.	TRBJ1-2	TRBV6-5	TGTGCCAGCTCTCGACAGCGGGACTATGGCTACACCTTC	CASSRQRDYGYTF
12	.	TRBD1	TRBJ1-1	TRBV5-6	TGTGCCAGCAGCTTGGGGACAGGGGCTGCTTTCTTT	CASSLGTGAAFF
15	.	.	TRBJ1-4	TRBV27	TGTGCCAGCAGTGGAGTCTCACTGGGTAATGAAAAACTGTTTTTT	CASSGVSLGNEKLFF
13	few	TRBD1	TRBJ1-2	TRBV5-6	TGTGCCAGCAGCTTGGGGACAGGGCCCGGCTACACCTTC	CASSLGTGPGYTF
15	.	.	TRBJ2-3	TRBV7-2	TGTGCCAGCAGCTTAGCGGGGGGAGGAGCAGATACGCAGTATTTT	CASSLAGGGADTQYF
12	once	.	TRBJ2-5	TRBV5-4	TGTGCCAGCAGCTCGACAGAAGAGACCCAGTACTTC	CASSSTEETQYF
15	many	.	TRBJ1-1	TRBV7-2	TGTGCCAGCAGCCGGCGCCAGGGAATGAACACTGAAGCTTTCTTT	CASSRRQGMNTEAFF
15	.	TRBD1	TRBJ1-1	TRBV4-1	TGCGCCAGCAGCCAAGAGGACAGGGGTAGGACTGAAGCTTTCTTT	CASSQEDRGRTEAFF
15	.	TRBD2	TRBJ2-1	TRBV5-1	TGCGCCAGCAGCTTACTAGCGGGAGGGCCCGGTGAGCAGTTCTTC	CASSLLAGGPGEQFF
18	.	.	TRBJ1-2	TRBV7-8	TGTGCCAGCAGCTTAGCGGGAGGGGGTTGGACGGGGCGGAATGGCTACACCTTC	CASSLAGGGWTGRNGYTF
12	.	.	TRBJ1-2	TRBV12-3/TRBV12-4	TGTGCCAGCAGTTTTGGTAGCACCGGCTACACCTTC	CASSFGSTGYTF
14	.	.	TRBJ2-2	TRBV7-8	TGTGCCAGCTTCCCGGGAGTGAATACCGGGGAGCTGTTTTTT	CASFPGVNTGELFF
15	.	.	TRBJ1-2	TRBV28	TGTGCCAGCAGTGGCCCAGGGGCAGCTAACTATGGCTACACCTTC	CASSGPGAANYGYTF
17	.	TRBD1	TRBJ1-6	TRBV5-1	TGCGCCAGCAGCTTTGGGCAGGGGGCAGAGTGGGGATCACCCCTCCACTTT	CASSFGQGAEWGSPLHF
15	.	TRBD2	TRBJ2-1	TRBV30	TGTGCCTGGAGTGTAGGAGCTAGCGGGAGTAATGAGCAGTTCTTC	CAWSVGASGSNEQFF
15	once	.	TRBJ2-1	TRBV7-8	TGTGCCAGCAGCTTAGTGGAGCTCTCCTACAATGAGCAGTTCTTC	CASSLVELSYNEQFF
16	.	TRBD1	TRBJ2-7	TRBV7-8	TGTGCCAGCAGCTTAGTTCAGGGACAGGGAGGTCACGAGCAGTACTTC	CASSLVQGQGGHEQYF
13	once	.	TRBJ2-1	TRBV28	TGTGCCAGCAGTTTTGAGCTTTATAATGAGCAGTTCTTC	CASSFELYNEQFF
17	.	TRBD2	TRBJ2-1	TRBV6-1	TGTGCCAGCAGTGGGGGACTATATTCAAGCTCCTACAATGAGCAGTTCTTC	CASSGGLYSSSYNEQFF
16	.	TRBD2	TRBJ2-7	TRBV6-6	TGTGCCAGCAGTTACTCCGTGCTAGCGGGAACCTACGAGCAGTACTTC	CASSYSVLAGTYEQYF
12	.	.	TRBJ2-5	TRBV30	TGTGCCTGGAGTGCCCTAGTCGAGACCCAGTACTTC	CAWSALVETQYF
16	.	.	TRBJ2-7	TRBV10-2	TGCGCCAGCATCCCCTCTATTCCAGGGTTAGGCTACGAGCAGTACTTC	CASIPSIPGLGYEQYF
15	.	.	TRBJ1-3	TRBV18	TGTGCCAGCTCACCCGACAGGTACTCTGGAAACACCATATATTTT	CASSPDRYSGNTIYF
20	.	TRBD2	TRBJ2-3	TRBV7-4	TGTGCCAGCAGCCCTTCCCGGGGGGCGGTAGGCGGGAGGGGGACAGATACGCAGTATTTT	CASSPSRGAVGGRGTDTQYF
14	.	.	TRBJ1-2	TRBV5-4	TGTGCCAGCAGCTTGAATCAGGGCGTGTATGGCTACACCTTC	CASSLNQGVYGYTF
15	few	.	TRBJ2-3	TRBV19	TGTGCCAGTAGTATTATTCAAGGCTCGGGAAATACGCAGTATTTT	CASSIIQGSGNTQYF
17	.	TRBD1	TRBJ2-6	TRBV11-3	TGTGCCAGCAGCTTAGGGACAGGGAGCTCTGGGGCCAACGTCCTGACTTTC	CASSLGTGSSGANVLTF
13	once	.	TRBJ1-5	TRBV29-1	TGCAGCGTTGGGACAGAAGGAAATCAGCCCCAGCATTTT	CSVGTEGNQPQHF
11	.	.	TRBJ2-5	TRBV15	TGTGCCACCAGCAATTACGGGGCCCAGTACTTC	CATSNYGAQYF
11	.	TRBD2	TRBJ2-1	TRBV7-9	TGTGCCAGCAGGACTAGCACTGAGCAGTTCTTC	CASRTSTEQFF
14	.	TRBD1	TRBJ1-6	TRBV7-8	TGTGCCAGCAGCCGGGGACAGCTTAATTCACCCCTCCACTTT	CASSRGQLNSPLHF
18	once	TRBD2	TRBJ2-5	TRBV10-3	TGTGCCATCAGTGAGTTAACTAGCGGGGGGACCCTCCAAGAGACCCAGTACTTC	CAISELTSGGTLQETQYF
15	.	TRBD1	TRBJ2-1	TRBV24-1	TGTGCCACCAGTGATACTAGGACAGGGGGTAATGAGCAGTTCTTC	CATSDTRTGGNEQFF
14	.	TRBD2	TRBJ2-4	TRBV27	TGTGCCAGCAGTTCGGGACTAGCGTTAGACATTCAGTACTTC	CASSSGLALDIQYF
15	.	.	TRBJ1-5	TRBV5-4	TGTGCCAGCAGCTTAGGCGGGGTATCCAGTCAGCCCCAGCATTTT	CASSLGGVSSQPQHF
11	.	.	TRBJ2-5	TRBV10-3	TGTGCCATCAGTGAGAGTAGTACCCAGTACTTC	CAISESSTQYF
13	.	.	TRBJ2-7	TRBV9	TGTGCCAGCAGCCCAAGGGGGACCTACGAGCAGTACTTC	CASSPRGTYEQYF
13	.	.	TRBJ2-5	TRBV7-2	TGTGCCACCCACCGGGCAGGGGAGGAGACCCAGTACTTC	CATHRAGEETQYF
15	.	.	TRBJ2-1	TRBV3-1/TRBV3-2	TGTGCCAGCAGCCAAGCCCCTAGCCCATACAATGAGCAGTTCTTC	CASSQAPSPYNEQFF
13	.	TRBD1	TRBJ1-1	TRBV7-9	TGTGCCAGCGGGGGACAGGGGTACACTGAAGCTTTCTTT	CASGGQGYTEAFF
15	.	.	TRBJ1-5	TRBV7-8	TGTGCCAGCAGCTTAGAGGCAGCGATCAATCAGCCCCAGCATTTT	CASSLEAAINQPQHF
11	.	.	TRBJ1-6	TRBV7-2	TGTGCCAGCAGCTCCAGTTCACCCCTCCACTTT	CASSSSSPLHF
13	.	.	TRBJ1-3	TRBV12-3/TRBV12-4	TGTGCCAGCAGTCCCAGAGGCAGCCCAAGGGGATATTTT	CASSPRGSPRGYF